The clone carrying this TCR beta chain was seen ten or more times. Its antigen is not known. Germline CDR1 and CDR2: LNHNV and YYDKDF (reference sequence). The CDR3 is 17 residues long. The V gene end was trimmed by 1 base and the J gene end by 6 bases; junction bases not matched to a gene: 9. Sample time point: newly diagnosed GD, antithyroid drugs for less than 3 months. RNA extracted from PBMCs served as the sequencing template. In building TCR beta libraries, iRepertoire HTBI primers were used together with Arm-PCR of CDR3 regions. TCRdb re-derived calls from the multiplex PCR reads in MiXCR, one entry per CDR3 protein. The repertoire includes some 560,000 distinct CDR3 sequences, approximately 16% of them detected once, and roughly 25% sits in the top ten. The entry originates in a study of regulatory T cells in long-lasting Graves disease. Study findings and constraints: Among samples with persistent disease, TRBV28, TRBJ1-2 and TRBJ2-5 were favored.

In addition, the sample was reused for a study of T cells in Graves' hyperthyroidism and ophthalmopathy. That report notes: Newly diagnosed hyperthyroidism patients aged 18 to 65 years had disease lasting under 2 months. Orbital computed tomography, thyroid ultrasound, serum thyroxine and TRAb, and clinical symptoms together informed the diagnoses. Patients with ophthalmopathy were separated from those with stable hyperthyroidism by a 13 V-J model.

Specimen: peripheral blood mononuclear cells (PBMCs), collected at new diagnosis, from a patient treated with antithyroid drugs. V usage is TRBV15 and J usage is TRBJ1-4; TRBD1 matches at 9 bases. The clonotype was recovered from a woman aged 35-60 years with Graves disease. CDR3 nucleotide sequence: TGTGCCACCAGCAGAGTCCTGACAGGGGGTGTTGATGAAAAACTGTTTTTT. Translation gives CATSRVLTGGVDEKLFF.